Listed below are T cell receptor beta chains from one sample, sequenced in a study of cytomegalovirus exposure and HLA in healthy donors. This table comes from immunoSEQ multiplex PCR, and its TCRdb copy is limited to in-frame clones, with some not included. Here the sample spans over 100,000 clones, over 75% being singletons. Sequences were obtained from PBMCs. These receptors were collected from a young woman in good health and CMV-seropositive. The CDR3 runs from the conserved cysteine through the conserved F or W. A D gene is named only where the DNA matches it firmly. Clone size is shown for a subset of rows, as once, few, many or a class of expanded clone.

CDR3,DNA,size,V,D,J
CASSPGQEYYGYTF,TGTGCCAGCAGTCCCGGACAGGAGTACTATGGCTACACCTTC,-,TRBV6-6,TRBD1,TRBJ1-2
CASSLRGSGTLNQPQHF,TGTGCCAGCAGCTTGAGGGGGTCCGGGACACTGAATCAGCCCCAGCATTTT,-,TRBV5-6,-,TRBJ1-5
CASKTSTGVSYNEQFF,TGCGCCAGCAAAACTTCAACAGGGGTCTCCTACAATGAGCAGTTCTTC,-,TRBV5-1,TRBD1,TRBJ2-1
CASRSAGDRGNEQFF,TGTGCCAGCAGATCTGCAGGGGACAGAGGCAATGAGCAGTTCTTC,-,TRBV9,TRBD1,TRBJ2-1
CASSQDITGESTDTQYF,TGCGCCAGCAGTCAAGATATTACGGGAGAAAGCACAGATACGCAGTATTTT,-,TRBV4-3,-,TRBJ2-3
CASSEEEISNQPQHF,TGTGCCAGCAGTGAAGAAGAGATTAGCAATCAGCCCCAGCATTTT,-,TRBV6-1,-,TRBJ1-5
CASSGLAAYEQYF,TGCGCCAGCAGCGGCCTAGCGGCCTACGAGCAGTACTTC,-,TRBV5-1,TRBD2,TRBJ2-7
CASRPTSGSQNEQFF,TGTGCCAGCAGACCGACTAGCGGGAGTCAAAATGAGCAGTTCTTC,-,TRBV5-4,TRBD2,TRBJ2-1
CASSLDSSVSSYEQYF,TGTGCCAGCAGCTTAGATAGTAGCGTTAGCTCCTACGAGCAGTACTTC,once,TRBV7-2,-,TRBJ2-7
CAWTRRATNYGYTF,TGTGCCTGGACCCGGCGGGCCACTAACTATGGCTACACCTTC,few,TRBV30,-,TRBJ1-2
CASRRAGTGSNYGYTF,TGTGCCAGCAGAAGAGCCGGGACAGGGTCTAACTATGGCTACACCTTC,-,TRBV27,TRBD1,TRBJ1-2
CASSLIGTANYGYTF,TGTGCCAGCAGTTTAATCGGGACAGCTAACTATGGCTACACCTTC,-,TRBV28,TRBD1,TRBJ1-2
CAWSQDRGNQPQHF,TGTGCCTGGAGCCAGGACAGGGGCAATCAGCCCCAGCATTTT,-,TRBV30,TRBD1,TRBJ1-5
CATLSPGQAVTEAFF,TGTGCCACCCTATCCCCCGGACAGGCCGTAACTGAAGCTTTCTTT,-,TRBV6-5,TRBD1,TRBJ1-1
CASSRGGLVTGELFF,TGTGCCAGCAGCCGGGGGGGACTCGTCACCGGGGAGCTGTTTTTT,-,TRBV13,TRBD2,TRBJ2-2
CASSLRQTYEQYF,TGTGCCAGCAGCTTACGACAGACCTACGAGCAGTACTTC,-,TRBV7-2,-,TRBJ2-7
CASSLGLAGVNEQFF,TGTGCCAGCAGCTTAGGACTAGCGGGAGTTAATGAGCAGTTCTTC,-,TRBV7-9,TRBD2,TRBJ2-1
CASSLTSAPGEQYF,TGTGCCAGCAGTTTAACTAGCGCCCCTGGGGAGCAGTACTTC,-,TRBV28,TRBD2,TRBJ2-7
CASSRDVLDSNYGYTF,TGTGCCAGCAGCCGTGATGTCTTGGACAGTAACTATGGCTACACCTTC,-,TRBV5-6,-,TRBJ1-2
CASSWDRVSYGYTF,TGTGCCAGCAGTTGGGACAGGGTCTCCTATGGCTACACCTTC,-,TRBV6-6,TRBD1,TRBJ1-2
CATSRAGTALNYEQYF,TGTGCCACCAGCAGAGCTGGGACAGCACTTAACTACGAGCAGTACTTC,-,TRBV15,TRBD1,TRBJ2-7
CASSKGNQFSYEQYF,TGTGCCAGCAGCAAAGGAAATCAGTTCTCCTACGAGCAGTACTTC,once,TRBV21-1,-,TRBJ2-7
CASSLSREGFNEQFF,TGTGCCAGCAGCTTGAGCAGGGAAGGATTCAATGAGCAGTTCTTC,-,TRBV7-3,-,TRBJ2-1
CASSPGQGRLEKLFF,TGTGCCAGCTCACCGGGACAGGGGCGTCTAGAAAAACTGTTTTTT,-,TRBV18,TRBD1,TRBJ1-4
CSVELYGREQYF,TGCAGCGTTGAACTGTACGGGAGGGAGCAGTACTTC,few,TRBV29-1,TRBD2,TRBJ2-7
CASRTLAVASADTQYF,TGTGCCAGCAGGACCCTGGCAGTAGCTAGCGCAGATACGCAGTATTTT,-,TRBV21-1,-,TRBJ2-3
CASSPTSGGDNEQFF,TGTGCCAGCAGCCCGACTAGCGGGGGGGACAATGAGCAGTTCTTC,-,TRBV2,TRBD2,TRBJ2-1
CASSEGSKTSAYNEQFF,TGTGCCAGCAGTGAAGGGTCAAAGACTAGCGCCTACAATGAGCAGTTCTTC,few,TRBV2,TRBD2,TRBJ2-1
CASSETGGTGLGYTF,TGTGCCAGTAGCGAGACGGGGGGGACAGGGCTTGGCTACACCTTC,few,TRBV19,TRBD1,TRBJ1-2
CASSSTGNGYTF,TGTGCCAGCAGCTCGACAGGGAATGGCTACACCTTC,-,TRBV7-2,TRBD1,TRBJ1-2
CASSPTSYEQYF,TGTGCCAGCAGCCCTACCTCCTACGAGCAGTACTTC,-,TRBV7-2,-,TRBJ2-7
CASTGTDTQYF,TGTGCCAGCACCGGGACAGATACGCAGTATTTT,many,TRBV2,-,TRBJ2-3
CASRRDISEAFF,TGTGCCAGCAGGAGGGATATCTCTGAAGCTTTCTTT,-,TRBV2,-,TRBJ1-1
CASSSDARNRGGEQYF,TGTGCCAGCAGCTCGGACGCTCGAAACAGGGGCGGCGAGCAGTACTTC,-,TRBV5-6,TRBD1,TRBJ2-7
CASSYDGYYGYTF,TGTGCCAGCAGCTATGACGGGTACTATGGCTACACCTTC,-,TRBV7-9,-,TRBJ1-2
CASSGQQGRYGYTF,TGTGCCAGCAGTGGGCAACAGGGGCGGTATGGCTACACCTTC,-,TRBV6-1,TRBD1,TRBJ1-2
CAWSGLTGGNYGYTF,TGTGCCTGGAGTGGCTTGACAGGGGGCAACTATGGCTACACCTTC,-,TRBV30,TRBD1,TRBJ1-2
CASSLVPGQGETQYF,TGCGCCAGCAGCTTGGTACCAGGACAGGGGGAGACCCAGTACTTC,-,TRBV5-1,TRBD1,TRBJ2-5
CATTISTIEQYF,TGTGCCACAACAATATCGACAATCGAGCAGTACTTC,-,TRBV6-1,-,TRBJ2-7
CASSADRGRNEKLFF,TGTGCCAGCAGCGCTGACAGGGGGCGGAATGAAAAACTGTTTTTT,-,TRBV2,TRBD1,TRBJ1-4
CASSQDRNGGYTF,TGTGCCAGCAGCCAAGACAGGAACGGTGGCTACACCTTC,-,TRBV4-2,-,TRBJ1-2
CASSAASVPYNEQFF,TGTGCCAGCAGCGCCGCTAGCGTCCCCTACAATGAGCAGTTCTTC,-,TRBV5-6,-,TRBJ2-1
CASSQVHNPRGINYGYTF,TGCGCCAGCAGCCAAGTCCACAATCCCAGGGGGATAAACTATGGCTACACCTTC,-,TRBV4-1,TRBD1,TRBJ1-2